This T cell receptor beta chain was found in a study of T-cell reconstitution after alpha-beta-depleted transplantation in children. This clonotype was seen more than once but under ten times. Its antigen is undetermined. Trimming cost V 4 bases and J 0 bases; bases outside gene matches: 7. The length of the CDR3 is 18 residues. CDR1 is LGHDT and CDR2 is YNNKEL in the germline V gene (reference sequence). Using unique molecular identifiers, the investigators prepared the TCRbeta library. TCRdb ran MiXCR on the PCR reads and lists one entry per CDR3 protein. The sample records approximately 630,000 distinct CDR3 sequences, around 13% being singletons. Findings and caveats of the study: From newly produced T cells came most of the T-cell counts and diversity one year after transplant. For some patients, TCRbeta diversity was high at day 60 because of recipient T cells and thymic progenitors that survived.

Sequenced here: PBMCs, sampled before TCRalphabeta/CD19-depleted stem cell transplant. This receptor was identified in a girl aged 2-10 years with congenital amegakaryocytic thrombocytopenia, due to receive a stem cell transplant. V and J are TRBV3-1 and TRBJ2-1; 12 positions agree with TRBD2. The CDR3 protein is CASSPRLAGANSYNEQFF. CDR3 nucleotide sequence: TGTGCCAGCAGCCCCCGACTAGCGGGAGCGAACTCCTACAATGAGCAGTTCTTC.